What follows are 25 T cell receptor beta chains derived from one specimen sequenced in a study of blood T cell repertoires in COVID-19. TCRdb's table, derived via immunoSEQ multiplex PCR, lists solely in-frame clones and lacks some. The sample lists 220,000 or so clones; 92% were seen once. The sample consisted of peripheral blood. These receptors all come from a man aged 55 to 70 with COVID-19, enrolled during active disease.

The chain employs TRBV19 and TRBJ1-4, with D unclear. The ends were cut back, 2 bases at V and 3 bases at J, with 13 bases in the middle. Germline V gene lookup returns CDR1 LNHDA and CDR2 SQIVND (reference sequence). The CDR3 contains 16 residues. CDR3 region: CASSIYPGRANEKLFF. Here the CDR3 DNA reads TGTGCCAGTAGTATATATCCTGGCCGGGCTAATGAAAAACTGTTTTTT.

The chain recombines TRBV2 with TRBJ2-3; D is perhaps TRBD2 (5 bases). Trimming shortened V by 7 bases and J by 4 bases, and 18 bases separated the two germline ends. This CDR3 is 15 amino acids long. The germline CDR1 and CDR2 sequences are SNHLY and FYNNEI. The DNA for the CDR3 is TGTGCCAGCAAGGGTACTAGTTCGCCGGCAGATACGCAGTATTTT. Amino acid sequence: CASKGTSSPADTQYF.

This clone showed up just a few times. This sample includes further DNA sequences coding for the same CDR3. The chain has TRBV5-1 and TRBJ1-3, with D perhaps matching TRBD1 (5 bases). The CDR3 sequence is 15 residues long. Trimming took 0 bases from V and 0 from J, leaving 7 bases between them. Looked up from germline, CDR1 is SGHRS and CDR2 is YFSETQ. As DNA, the CDR3 is TGCGCCAGCAGCTTGGGGGGCTCCTCTGGAAACACCATATATTTT. Its translation: CASSLGGSSGNTIYF.

The chain couples TRBV28 to TRBJ2-4; TRBD2 might be the D (6 bases). In germline, CDR1 is MDHEN, CDR2 SYDVKM. The CDR3 runs to 14 residues. V was trimmed by 5 bases and J by 4 bases, leaving 12 bases between them. The CDR3, as DNA: TGTGCCAGCAGTCCTCGGGACTGGAAAAACATTCAGTACTTC. The encoded protein is CASSPRDWKNIQYF.

The V gene is TRBV10-2, the J gene TRBJ2-3, with 14 bases that match TRBD2. Per germline, CDR1 WSHSY and CDR2 SAAADI. This CDR3 has 16 amino acids. Trimming took 6 bases from V and 3 from J; bases not matched to a gene: 5. CDR3 loop: CASSQTSGGETDTQYF. The CDR3 bases are TGCGCCAGCAGCCAGACTAGCGGGGGGGAAACAGATACGCAGTATTTT.

The chain combines TRBV11-2 with TRBJ1-3; maybe TRBD1 (6 bases). This CDR3 comprises 15 residues. Trimming took 4 bases from V and 1 from J, leaving 11 bases between them. Per the germline V gene, CDR1 is SGHAT and CDR2 is FQNNGV. CDR3 in DNA: TGTGCCAGCAGCTCCCTCAGGGGTTCTGGAAACACCATATATTTT. Its protein product is CASSSLRGSGNTIYF.

This clone is a singleton in its sample. V usage is TRBV7-9 and J usage is TRBJ2-1; TRBD2 agrees at 9 bases. CDR3 size: 16 residues. After removal of 4 bases from V and 3 bases from J, the junction contained 7 bases not matched to a gene. Germline-derived CDR1 and CDR2 are SEHNR and FQNEAQ (reference sequence). The DNA for the CDR3 is TGTGCCAGCAGCTCAAATCGAGCGGGAGGCTACAATGAGCAGTTCTTC. As protein: CASSSNRAGGYNEQFF.

This chain connects TRBV5-6 to TRBJ2-5, with 7 bases lining up with TRBD1. The CDR3 consists of 16 residues. The V gene end was trimmed by 3 bases and the J gene end by 2 bases; junction bases not matched to a gene: 10. Germline assignment: CDR1 SGHDT and CDR2 YYEEEE. The CDR3 DNA reads TGTGCCAGCAGCTCGCCCCGGGACAGCGAGCAAGAGACCCAGTACTTC. This codes for CASSSPRDSEQETQYF.

V and J are TRBV30 and TRBJ1-2; D remains ambiguous. This CDR3 region has 13 residues. The V end was cut by 3 bases, the J end by 2 bases, with 10 bases between. Per the germline V gene, CDR1 is GTSNPN and CDR2 is SVGIG (reference sequence). CDR3 amino acids: CAWRGEDNYGYTF. In DNA form, the CDR3 reads TGTGCCTGGAGGGGAGAGGACAACTATGGCTACACCTTC. Supplemented by reference TRBV30 and TRBJ1-2, the full variable domain reads SQTIHQWPATLVQPVGSPLSLECTVEGTSNPNLYWYRQAAGRGLQLLFYSVGIGQISSEVPQNLSASRPQDRQFILSSKKLLLSDSGFYLCAWRGEDNYGYTFGSGTRLTVV.

This chain joins TRBV2 and TRBJ2-1; 7 bases are a match to TRBD2. This CDR3 spans 15 amino acids. Trimming cost V 6 bases and J 1 base; bases outside gene matches: 6. CDR1 is SNHLY and CDR2 is FYNNEI in the germline V gene. The CDR3 nucleotides are TGTGCCAGCAGGCGAGCGGGGTATTCCTACAATGAGCAGTTCTTC. It is translated as CASRRAGYSYNEQFF.

V usage is TRBV6-5 and J usage is TRBJ2-1, with a weak D call TRBD2 (5 bases). In germline, CDR1 is MNHEY, CDR2 SVGAGI. The CDR3 is 14 amino acids. Trimming took off 0 bases at V and 5 bases at J, with 8 bases between the two ends. The CDR3 loop reads CASSYSTGNNEQFF. The CDR3 bases are TGTGCCAGCAGTTACTCGACCGGGAACAATGAGCAGTTCTTC.

The chain is built from TRBV6-2 or TRBV6-3 and TRBJ2-5; 7 bases map to TRBD2. Trimming cost V 2 bases and J 4 bases; bases outside gene matches: 7. The CDR3 is made up of 15 amino acids. Germline V gives CDR1 MNHEY, CDR2 SVGEGT. This chain's CDR3 is CASSYTWTSGETQYF. The CDR3 region has the DNA TGTGCCAGCAGTTACACCTGGACTAGTGGAGAGACCCAGTACTTC.

This rearrangement joins TRBV5-1 to TRBJ2-3, with 10 bases lining up with TRBD2. With V trimmed by 3 bases and J by 6 bases, 13 bases remained unmatched. Germline V gene data show CDR1 as SGHRS and CDR2 as YFSETQ. There are 17 residues in the CDR3. The CDR3 sequence is CASSSPRLAGDSDTQYF. The CDR3 coding sequence is TGCGCCAGCAGCTCTCCCAGGCTAGCGGGGGATTCGGATACGCAGTATTTT.

The CDR3 nucleotides read TGTGCCAGCAGCCCACAGCAGGGGAACACTGAAGCTTTCTTT. Protein sequence: CASSPQQGNTEAFF. J is TRBJ1-1 and V is TRBV3-1 (or the pseudogene TRBV3-2); possible D gene TRBD1, 5 bases. Germline-derived CDR1 and CDR2 are LGHDT and YNNKEL (reference sequence). Trimming took 4 bases from V and 1 from J, leaving 10 bases between them. CDR3 size: 14 residues.

The rearrangement uses TRBV9 and TRBJ2-2; 12 bases fit TRBD2. The CDR3 has 18 residues. Looked up from germline, CDR1 is SGDLS and CDR2 is YYNGEE. The V segment lost 2 bases and the J segment 3 bases; nucleotides outside the gene matches: 8. As DNA, the CDR3 is TGTGCCAGCAGCGTCAAAGGCGGGACTAGCGGGTACACCGGGGAGCTGTTTTTT. Protein product: CASSVKGGTSGYTGELFF.

The chain joins TRBV6-6 to TRBJ1-4; a weak D match, TRBD1 (5 bases). Germline-derived CDR1 and CDR2 are MNHNY and SVGAGI (reference sequence). The CDR3 consists of 17 residues. V lost 5 bases, J lost 6 bases, and 22 bases lay in between. The CDR3 region has the DNA TGTGCCAGCAGTCCCTTTCAGGGCGGGGGGTTTGATGAAAAACTGTTTTTT. Its protein product is CASSPFQGGGFDEKLFF.

The chain combines TRBV10-3 with TRBJ1-5; 11 nucleotides align to TRBD1. V shed 4 bases and J 6 bases; nucleotides not matched to a gene: 2. Germline CDR1 is ENHRY and CDR2 is SYGVKD. The CDR3 is 14 amino acids. The CDR3 sequence is CAISGTGGGQPQHF. As DNA, the CDR3 is TGTGCCATCAGTGGGACAGGGGGCGGTCAGCCCCAGCATTTT.

The CDR3 nucleotides are TGCAGCGCCCAAACAGTTCGGAACACTGAAGCTTTCTTT. Encoded protein: CSAQTVRNTEAFF. This rearrangement joins TRBV29-1 to TRBJ1-1; D unresolved. This CDR3 has 13 amino acids. Trimming pared 7 bases from V and 1 base from J, leaving 13 bases between. Germline-derived CDR1 and CDR2 are SQVTM and ANQGSEA.

The chain employs TRBV5-6 and TRBJ1-6, with no clear D. Germline V gene lookup returns CDR1 SGHDT and CDR2 YYEEEE. The CDR3 is 16 residues long. The V end lost 4 bases, the J end lost 3 bases, and 14 bases lay between the germline ends. Here the CDR3 DNA reads TGTGCCAGCAGCCCTCGAGGAGGTCGCTATAATTCACCCCTCCACTTT. Translating it yields CASSPRGGRYNSPLHF.

J is TRBJ2-1 and V is TRBV7-2; 9 bases agree with TRBD2. This CDR3 has 14 amino acids. Germline V CDR1 and CDR2: SGHTA, FQGNSA. The V gene end was trimmed by 3 bases and the J gene end by 8 bases; junction bases not matched to a gene: 5. CDR3 residues: CASSFSGSIDEQFF. The CDR3 DNA sequence: TGTGCCAGCAGCTTTAGCGGGAGTATAGATGAGCAGTTCTTC.

CDR3 coding DNA: TGTGCCAGCGCTAGGACAAGAGCCATTGGGCAGTACTTC. Its protein is CASARTRAIGQYF. The chain couples TRBV28 to TRBJ2-7, with TRBD1 as a possible D gene (5 bases). Germline CDR1 MDHEN, CDR2 SYDVKM. V lost 8 bases and J 9 bases, leaving 20 bases between the germline ends. The CDR3 is 13 residues long.

The chain uses TRBV19 and TRBJ1-4; 8 bases line up with TRBD1. The CDR3 spans 14 residues. The V gene end was trimmed by 4 bases and the J gene end by 7 bases; junction bases not matched to a gene: 5. From germline, CDR1 is LNHDA and CDR2 SQIVND (reference sequence). The CDR3 loop reads CASSSWDRTEKLFF. CDR3 DNA: TGTGCCAGTAGTAGCTGGGACAGGACTGAAAAACTGTTTTTT.

The chain is built from TRBV28 and TRBJ2-7, with 8 nucleotides matching TRBD1. In germline, CDR1 is MDHEN, CDR2 SYDVKM. This CDR3 comprises 17 residues. Trimming removed 6 bases from V and 0 bases from J; junction bases left unmatched: 13. CDR3 in DNA: TGTGCCAGCAGCCCGAGGGTGGGAGGACAGGGCTCCTACGAGCAGTACTTC. Amino acids: CASSPRVGGQGSYEQYF.

This clone was counted once. V usage is TRBV19 and J usage is TRBJ1-5; a weak D match, TRBD1 (5 bases). V lost 6 bases to trimming and J lost 3 bases, with 18 bases between them. Per the germline V gene, CDR1 is LNHDA and CDR2 is SQIVND (reference sequence). This CDR3 spans 16 amino acids. The CDR3 sequence: CASSPITQGFNQPQHF. In DNA form, the CDR3 reads TGTGCCAGTAGCCCGATAACTCAGGGATTCAATCAGCCCCAGCATTTT. Looking up the rest from reference TRBV19 and TRBJ1-5 gives the full variable domain: DGGITQSPKYLFRKEGQNVTLSCEQNLNHDAMYWYRQDPGQGLRLIYYSQIVNDFQKGDIAEGYSVSREKKESFPLTVTSAQKNPTAFYLCASSPITQGFNQPQHFGDGTRLSIL.

The chain links TRBV9 to TRBJ2-2, with a possible D match to TRBD1 (5 bases). CDR1 SGDLS and CDR2 YYNGEE come from the germline V gene. V gave up 5 bases and J gave up 3 bases, with 11 bases separating them. CDR3 length: 14 residues. The CDR3 sequence: CASRGRPDTGELFF. The DNA of the CDR3 is TGTGCCAGCAGGGGGCGTCCCGACACCGGGGAGCTGTTTTTT. Based on the CDR3 plus reference TRBV9 and TRBJ2-2, the full variable domain is DSGVTQTPKHLITATGQRVTLRCSPRSGDLSVYWYQQSLDQGLQFLIQYYNGEERAKGNILERFSAQQFPDLHSELNLSSLELGDSALYFCASRGRPDTGELFFGEGSRLTVL.